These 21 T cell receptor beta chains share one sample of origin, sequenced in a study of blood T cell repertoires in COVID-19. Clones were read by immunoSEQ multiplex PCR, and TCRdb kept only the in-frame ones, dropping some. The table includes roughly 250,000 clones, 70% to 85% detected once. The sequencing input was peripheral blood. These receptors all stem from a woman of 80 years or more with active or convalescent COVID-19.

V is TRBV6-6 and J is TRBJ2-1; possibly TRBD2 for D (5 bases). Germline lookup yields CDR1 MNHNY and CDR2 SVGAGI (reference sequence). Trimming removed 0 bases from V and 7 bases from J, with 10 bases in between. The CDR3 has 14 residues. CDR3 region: CASSYSGDRNEQFF. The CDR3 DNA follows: TGTGCCAGCAGTTACTCGGGAGATCGGAATGAGCAGTTCTTC.

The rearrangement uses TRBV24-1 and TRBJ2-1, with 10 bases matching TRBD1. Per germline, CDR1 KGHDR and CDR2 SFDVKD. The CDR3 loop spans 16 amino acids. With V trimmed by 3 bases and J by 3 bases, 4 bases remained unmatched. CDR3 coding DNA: TGTGCCACCAGTGATCACCGGACAGGGGGCTACAATGAGCAGTTCTTC. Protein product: CATSDHRTGGYNEQFF.

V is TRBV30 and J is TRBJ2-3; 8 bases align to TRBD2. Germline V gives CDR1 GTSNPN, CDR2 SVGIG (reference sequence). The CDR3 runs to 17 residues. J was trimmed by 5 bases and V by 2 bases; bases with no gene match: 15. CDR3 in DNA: TGTGCCTGGAGTCCCCTCCCATATCCGGGACTAGGAGATACGCAGTATTTT. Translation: CAWSPLPYPGLGDTQYF.

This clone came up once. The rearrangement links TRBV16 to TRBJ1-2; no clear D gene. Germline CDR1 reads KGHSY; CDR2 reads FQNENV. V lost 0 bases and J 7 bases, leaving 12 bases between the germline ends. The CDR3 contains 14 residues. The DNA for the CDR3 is TGTGCCAGCAGCCAATCGTCGGGTGTCGGTGGCTACACCTTC. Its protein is CASSQSSGVGGYTF.

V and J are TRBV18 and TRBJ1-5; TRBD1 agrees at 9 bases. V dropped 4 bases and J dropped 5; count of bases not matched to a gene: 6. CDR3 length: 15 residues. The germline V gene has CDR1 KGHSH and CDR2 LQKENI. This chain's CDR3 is CASSQQTGGDQPQHF. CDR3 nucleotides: TGTGCCAGCTCACAACAGACAGGGGGTGATCAGCCCCAGCATTTT. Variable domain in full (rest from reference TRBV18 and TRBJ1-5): NAGVMQNPRHLVRRRGQEARLRCSPMKGHSHVYWYRQLPEEGLKFMVYLQKENIIDESGMPKERFSAEFPKEGPSILRIQQVVRGDSAAYFCASSQQTGGDQPQHFGDGTRLSIL.

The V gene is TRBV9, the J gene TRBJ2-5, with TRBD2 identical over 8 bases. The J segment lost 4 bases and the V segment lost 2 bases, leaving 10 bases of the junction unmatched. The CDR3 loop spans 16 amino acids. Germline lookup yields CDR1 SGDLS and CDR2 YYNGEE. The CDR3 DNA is TGTGCCAGCAGCGTGGGCGGGGGGTCTTACGGAGAGACCCAGTACTTC. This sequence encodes CASSVGGGSYGETQYF.

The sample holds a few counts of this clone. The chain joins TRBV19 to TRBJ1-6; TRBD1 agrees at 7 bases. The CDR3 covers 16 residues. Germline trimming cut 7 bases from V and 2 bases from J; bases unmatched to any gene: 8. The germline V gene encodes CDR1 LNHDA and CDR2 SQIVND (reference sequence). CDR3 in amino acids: CASTPRTGTYNSPLHF. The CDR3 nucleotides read TGTGCCAGTACCCCTAGGACAGGCACCTATAATTCACCCCTCCACTTT.

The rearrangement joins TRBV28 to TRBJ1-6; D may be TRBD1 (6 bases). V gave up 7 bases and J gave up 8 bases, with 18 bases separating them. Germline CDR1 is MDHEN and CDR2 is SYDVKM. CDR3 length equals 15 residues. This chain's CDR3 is CASTGQPNNYSPLHF. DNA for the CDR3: TGTGCCAGCACCGGACAGCCAAATAATTATTCACCCCTCCACTTT.

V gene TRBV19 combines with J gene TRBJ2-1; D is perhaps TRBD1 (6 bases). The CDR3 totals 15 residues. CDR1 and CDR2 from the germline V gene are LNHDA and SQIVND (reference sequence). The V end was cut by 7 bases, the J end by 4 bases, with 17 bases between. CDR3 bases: TGTGCCAGTAACAATCTCCCCGGACAGTACAATGAGCAGTTCTTC. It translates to CASNNLPGQYNEQFF.

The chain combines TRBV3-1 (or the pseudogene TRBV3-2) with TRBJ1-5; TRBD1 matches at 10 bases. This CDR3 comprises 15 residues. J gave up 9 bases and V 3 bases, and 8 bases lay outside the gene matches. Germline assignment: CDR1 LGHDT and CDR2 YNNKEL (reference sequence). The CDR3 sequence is CASSQGQGLFRPQHF. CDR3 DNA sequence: TGTGCCAGCAGCCAGGGACAGGGGTTATTTAGGCCCCAGCATTTT.

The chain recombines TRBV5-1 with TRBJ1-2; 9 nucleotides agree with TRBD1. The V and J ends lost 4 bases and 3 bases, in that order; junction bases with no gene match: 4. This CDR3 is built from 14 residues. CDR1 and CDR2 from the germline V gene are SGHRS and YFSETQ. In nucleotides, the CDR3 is TGCGCCAGCAGCCGGACAGGGGTGGACTATGGCTACACCTTC. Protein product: CASSRTGVDYGYTF. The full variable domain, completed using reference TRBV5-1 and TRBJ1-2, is KAGVTQTPRYLIKTRGQQVTLSCSPISGHRSVSWYQQTPGQGLQFLFEYFSETQRNKGNFPGRFSGRQFSNSRSEMNVSTLELGDSALYLCASSRTGVDYGYTFGSGTRLTVV.

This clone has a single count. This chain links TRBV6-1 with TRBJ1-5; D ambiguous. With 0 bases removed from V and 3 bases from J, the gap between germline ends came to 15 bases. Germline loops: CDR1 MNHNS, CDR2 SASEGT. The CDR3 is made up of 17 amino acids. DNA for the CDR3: TGTGCCAGCAGTGAAGCTGCCAGATGGCAGAACAATCAGCCCCAGCATTTT. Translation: CASSEAARWQNNQPQHF.

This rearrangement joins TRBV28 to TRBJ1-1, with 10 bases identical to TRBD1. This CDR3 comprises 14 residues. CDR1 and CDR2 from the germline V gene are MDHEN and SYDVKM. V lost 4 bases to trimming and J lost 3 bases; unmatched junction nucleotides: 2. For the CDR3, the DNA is TGTGCCAGCAGTTGGACAGGGGGGTACACTGAAGCTTTCTTT. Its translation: CASSWTGGYTEAFF.

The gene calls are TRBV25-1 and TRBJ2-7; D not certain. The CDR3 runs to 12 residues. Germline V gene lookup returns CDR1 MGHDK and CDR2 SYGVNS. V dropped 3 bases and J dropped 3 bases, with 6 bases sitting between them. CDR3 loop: CASSDINYEQYF. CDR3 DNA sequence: TGTGCCAGCAGTGATATTAACTACGAGCAGTACTTC.

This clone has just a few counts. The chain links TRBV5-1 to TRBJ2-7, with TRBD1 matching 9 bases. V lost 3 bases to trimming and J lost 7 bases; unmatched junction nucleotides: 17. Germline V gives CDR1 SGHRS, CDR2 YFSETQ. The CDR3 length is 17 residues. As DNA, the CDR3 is TGCGCCAGCAGCTATGAAACGACGGGTACAGGGGGCTATGAGCAGTACTTC. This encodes CASSYETTGTGGYEQYF.

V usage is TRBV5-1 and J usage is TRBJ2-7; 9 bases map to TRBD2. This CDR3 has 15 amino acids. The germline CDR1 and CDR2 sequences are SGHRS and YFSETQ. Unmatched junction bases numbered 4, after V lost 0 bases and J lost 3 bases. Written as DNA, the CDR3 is TGCGCCAGCAGCTTGGGTGGGACTAGCTACTACGAGCAGTACTTC. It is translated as CASSLGGTSYYEQYF.

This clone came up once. This CDR3 is CASSVGAFANTGELFF. CDR3 nucleotide sequence: TGTGCCAGCAGCGTAGGGGCTTTCGCGAACACCGGGGAGCTGTTTTTT. The chain employs TRBV9 and TRBJ2-2; D gene uncertain. Trimming left V 0 bases short and J 0 bases short, with 9 bases between. Germline V gene lookup returns CDR1 SGDLS and CDR2 YYNGEE. CDR3 size: 16 residues.

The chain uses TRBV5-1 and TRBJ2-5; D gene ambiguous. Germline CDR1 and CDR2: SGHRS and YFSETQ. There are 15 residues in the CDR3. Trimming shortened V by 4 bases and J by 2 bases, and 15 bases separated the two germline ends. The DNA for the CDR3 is TGCGCCAGCAGCCCACTCAACGTTTGGCAAGAGACCCAGTACTTC. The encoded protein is CASSPLNVWQETQYF.

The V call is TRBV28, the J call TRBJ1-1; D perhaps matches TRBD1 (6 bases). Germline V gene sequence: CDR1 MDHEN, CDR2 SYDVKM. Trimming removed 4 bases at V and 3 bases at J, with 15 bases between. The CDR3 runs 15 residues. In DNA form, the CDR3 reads TGTGCCAGCAGTTCTAGGGGGGGATGGGACACTGAAGCTTTCTTT. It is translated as CASSSRGGWDTEAFF.

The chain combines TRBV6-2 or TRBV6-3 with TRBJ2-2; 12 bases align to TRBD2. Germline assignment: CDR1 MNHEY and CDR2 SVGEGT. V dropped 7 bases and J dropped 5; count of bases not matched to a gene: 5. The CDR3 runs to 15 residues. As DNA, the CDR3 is TGTGCCAGCAACCCTGGACTAGCGGGGACCGGGGAGCTGTTTTTT. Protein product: CASNPGLAGTGELFF.

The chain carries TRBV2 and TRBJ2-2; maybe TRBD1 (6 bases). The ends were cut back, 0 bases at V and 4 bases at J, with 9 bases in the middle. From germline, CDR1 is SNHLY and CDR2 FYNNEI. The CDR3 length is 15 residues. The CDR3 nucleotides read TGTGCCAGCAGTGAAGCGCACAGGGCCACCGGGGAGCTGTTTTTT. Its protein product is CASSEAHRATGELFF.